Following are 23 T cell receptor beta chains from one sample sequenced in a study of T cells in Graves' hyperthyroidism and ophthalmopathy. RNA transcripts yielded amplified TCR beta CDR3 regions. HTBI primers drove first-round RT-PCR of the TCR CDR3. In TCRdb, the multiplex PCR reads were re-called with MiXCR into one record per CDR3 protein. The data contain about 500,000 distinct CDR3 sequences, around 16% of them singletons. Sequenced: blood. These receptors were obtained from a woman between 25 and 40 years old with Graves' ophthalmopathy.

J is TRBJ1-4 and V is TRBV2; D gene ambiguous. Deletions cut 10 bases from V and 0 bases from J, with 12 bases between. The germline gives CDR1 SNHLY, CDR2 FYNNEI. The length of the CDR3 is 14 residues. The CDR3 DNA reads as TGTGCCACCCGCGCAGGTTCAACTAATGAAAAACTGTTTTTT. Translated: CATRAGSTNEKLFF.

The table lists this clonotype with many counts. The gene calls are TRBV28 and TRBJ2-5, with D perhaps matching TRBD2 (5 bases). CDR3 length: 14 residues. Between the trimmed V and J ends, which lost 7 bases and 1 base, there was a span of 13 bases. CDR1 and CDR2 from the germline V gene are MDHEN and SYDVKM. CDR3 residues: CASTLGSAQETQYF. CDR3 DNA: TGTGCCAGCACCTTGGGTAGCGCCCAAGAGACCCAGTACTTC.

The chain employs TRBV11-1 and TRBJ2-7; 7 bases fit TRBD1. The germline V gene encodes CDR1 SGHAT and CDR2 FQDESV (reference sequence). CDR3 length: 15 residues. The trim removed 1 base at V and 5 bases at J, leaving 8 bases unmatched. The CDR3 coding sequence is TGTGCCAGCAGCTTAGGTGACAGGGTTACTGACGAGCAGTACTTC. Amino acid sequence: CASSLGDRVTDEQYF.

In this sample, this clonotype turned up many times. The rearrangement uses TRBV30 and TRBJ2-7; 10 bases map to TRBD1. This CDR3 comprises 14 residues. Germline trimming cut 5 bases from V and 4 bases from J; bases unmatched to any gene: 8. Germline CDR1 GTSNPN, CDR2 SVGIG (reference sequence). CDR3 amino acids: CAWGDRGYLYEQYF. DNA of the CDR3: TGTGCCTGGGGGGACAGGGGCTACCTTTACGAGCAGTACTTC.

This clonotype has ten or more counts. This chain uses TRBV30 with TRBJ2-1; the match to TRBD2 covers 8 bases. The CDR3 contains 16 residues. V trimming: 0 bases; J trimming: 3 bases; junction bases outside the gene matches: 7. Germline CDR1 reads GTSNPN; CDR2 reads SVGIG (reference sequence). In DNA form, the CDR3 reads TGTGCCTGGAGTGTACGGGAACTAGCGGTCTACAATGAGCAGTTCTTC. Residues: CAWSVRELAVYNEQFF.

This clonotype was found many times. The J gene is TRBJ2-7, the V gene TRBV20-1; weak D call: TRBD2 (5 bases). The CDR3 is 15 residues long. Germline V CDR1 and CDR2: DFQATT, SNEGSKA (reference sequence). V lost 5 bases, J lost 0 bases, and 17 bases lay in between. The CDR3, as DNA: TGCAGTGCTTCCGAGGCGGGCGCCATCTCCTACGAGCAGTACTTC. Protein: CSASEAGAISYEQYF.

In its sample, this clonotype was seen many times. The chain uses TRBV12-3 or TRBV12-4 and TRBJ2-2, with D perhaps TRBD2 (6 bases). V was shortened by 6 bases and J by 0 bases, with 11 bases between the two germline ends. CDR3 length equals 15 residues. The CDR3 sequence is CASREGFANTGELFF. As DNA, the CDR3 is TGTGCCAGCAGGGAGGGATTCGCGAACACCGGGGAGCTGTTTTTT.

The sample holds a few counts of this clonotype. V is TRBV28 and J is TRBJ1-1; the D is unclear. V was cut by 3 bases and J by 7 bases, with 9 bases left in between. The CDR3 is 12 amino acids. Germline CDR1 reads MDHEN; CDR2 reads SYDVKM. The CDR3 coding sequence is TGTGCCAGCAGTTTCAATTACCTTGAAGCTTTCTTT. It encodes CASSFNYLEAFF.

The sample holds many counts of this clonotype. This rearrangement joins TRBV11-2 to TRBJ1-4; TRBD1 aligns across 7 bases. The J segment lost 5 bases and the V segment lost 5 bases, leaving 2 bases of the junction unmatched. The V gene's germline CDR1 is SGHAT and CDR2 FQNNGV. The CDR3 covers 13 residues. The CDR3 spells CASSMDRNEKLFF. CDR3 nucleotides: TGTGCCAGCAGCATGGACAGGAATGAAAAACTGTTTTTT.

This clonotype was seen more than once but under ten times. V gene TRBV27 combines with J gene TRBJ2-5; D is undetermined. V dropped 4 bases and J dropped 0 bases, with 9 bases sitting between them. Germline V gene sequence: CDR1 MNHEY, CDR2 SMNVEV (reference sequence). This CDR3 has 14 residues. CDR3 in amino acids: CASSSTSYQETQYF. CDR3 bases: TGTGCCAGCAGTTCCACCTCGTACCAAGAGACCCAGTACTTC.

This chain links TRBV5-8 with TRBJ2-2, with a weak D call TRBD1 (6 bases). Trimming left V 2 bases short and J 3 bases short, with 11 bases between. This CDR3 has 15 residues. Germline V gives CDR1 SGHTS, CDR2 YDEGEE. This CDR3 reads CASSLEQGDTGELFF. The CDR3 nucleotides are TGTGCCAGCAGCTTAGAACAGGGTGACACCGGGGAGCTGTTTTTT.

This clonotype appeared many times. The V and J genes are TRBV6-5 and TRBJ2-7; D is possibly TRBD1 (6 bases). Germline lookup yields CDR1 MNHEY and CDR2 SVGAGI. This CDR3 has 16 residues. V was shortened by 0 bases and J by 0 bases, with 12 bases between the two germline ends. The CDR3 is CASSYSTGLTSYEQYF. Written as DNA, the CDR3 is TGTGCCAGCAGTTACTCTACAGGGCTAACCTCCTACGAGCAGTACTTC.

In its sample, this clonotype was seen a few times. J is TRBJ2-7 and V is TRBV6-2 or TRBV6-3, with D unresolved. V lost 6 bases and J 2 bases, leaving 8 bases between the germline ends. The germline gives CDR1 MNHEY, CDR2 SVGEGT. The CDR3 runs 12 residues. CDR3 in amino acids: CASRGPTYEQYF. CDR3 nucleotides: TGTGCCAGCAGAGGTCCTACCTACGAGCAGTACTTC.

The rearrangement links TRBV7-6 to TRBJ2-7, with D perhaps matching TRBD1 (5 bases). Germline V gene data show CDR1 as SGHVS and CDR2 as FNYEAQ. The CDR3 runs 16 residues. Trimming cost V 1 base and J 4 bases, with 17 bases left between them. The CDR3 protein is CASSLGTPGKGYEQYF. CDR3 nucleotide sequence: TGTGCCAGCAGCTTAGGCACGCCAGGGAAGGGGTACGAGCAGTACTTC.

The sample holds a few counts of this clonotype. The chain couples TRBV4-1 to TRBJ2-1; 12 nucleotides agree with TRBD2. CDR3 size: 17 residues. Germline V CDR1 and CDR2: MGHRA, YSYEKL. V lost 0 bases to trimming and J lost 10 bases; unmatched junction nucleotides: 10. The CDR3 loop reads CASSQEFTLAGGPEQFF. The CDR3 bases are TGCGCCAGCAGCCAAGAATTTACCCTAGCGGGAGGGCCGGAGCAGTTCTTC.

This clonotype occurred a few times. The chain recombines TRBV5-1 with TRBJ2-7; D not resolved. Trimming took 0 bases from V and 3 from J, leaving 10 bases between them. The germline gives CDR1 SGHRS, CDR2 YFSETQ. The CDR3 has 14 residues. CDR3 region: CASSLANLGYEQYF. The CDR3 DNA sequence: TGCGCCAGCAGCTTGGCCAACCTCGGCTACGAGCAGTACTTC.

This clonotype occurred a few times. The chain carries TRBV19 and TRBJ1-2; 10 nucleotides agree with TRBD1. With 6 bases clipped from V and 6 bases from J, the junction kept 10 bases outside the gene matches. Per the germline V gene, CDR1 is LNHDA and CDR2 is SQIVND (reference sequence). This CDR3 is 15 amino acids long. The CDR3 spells CASRKRQGAYHGYTF. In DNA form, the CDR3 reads TGTGCCAGTAGAAAACGACAGGGGGCCTACCATGGCTACACCTTC.

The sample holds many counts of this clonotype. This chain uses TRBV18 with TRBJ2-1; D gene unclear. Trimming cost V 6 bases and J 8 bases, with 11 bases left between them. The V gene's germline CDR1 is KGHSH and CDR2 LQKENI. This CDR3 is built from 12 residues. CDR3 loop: CASSDIEDEQFF. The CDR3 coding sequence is TGTGCCAGCTCCGACATAGAGGATGAGCAGTTCTTC.

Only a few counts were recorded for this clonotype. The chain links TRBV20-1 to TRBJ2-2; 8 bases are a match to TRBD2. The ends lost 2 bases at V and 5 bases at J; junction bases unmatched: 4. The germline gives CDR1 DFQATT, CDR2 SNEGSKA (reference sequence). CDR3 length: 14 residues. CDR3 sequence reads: CSARSPGGTGELFF. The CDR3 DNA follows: TGCAGTGCTAGATCCCCGGGGGGGACCGGGGAGCTGTTTTTT.

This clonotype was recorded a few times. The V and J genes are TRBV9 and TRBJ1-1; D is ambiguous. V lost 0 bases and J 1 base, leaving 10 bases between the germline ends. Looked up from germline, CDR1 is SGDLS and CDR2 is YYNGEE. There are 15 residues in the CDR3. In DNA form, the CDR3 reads TGTGCCAGCAGCGTAGGAGAACGAGGGAACACTGAAGCTTTCTTT. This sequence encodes CASSVGERGNTEAFF.

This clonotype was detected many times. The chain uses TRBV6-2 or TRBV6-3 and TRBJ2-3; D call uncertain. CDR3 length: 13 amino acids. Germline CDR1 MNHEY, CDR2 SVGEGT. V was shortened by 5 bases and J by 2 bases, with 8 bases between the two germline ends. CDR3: CASSARLTDTQYF. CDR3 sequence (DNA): TGTGCCAGCAGTGCCCGCCTCACAGATACGCAGTATTTT.

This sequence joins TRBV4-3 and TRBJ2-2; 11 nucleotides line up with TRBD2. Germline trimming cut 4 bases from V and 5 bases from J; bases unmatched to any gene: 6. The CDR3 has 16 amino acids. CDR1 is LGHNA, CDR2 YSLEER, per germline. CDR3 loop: CASSLGLAEGTGELFF. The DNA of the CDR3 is TGCGCCAGCAGCCTGGGACTAGCGGAGGGAACCGGGGAGCTGTTTTTT.

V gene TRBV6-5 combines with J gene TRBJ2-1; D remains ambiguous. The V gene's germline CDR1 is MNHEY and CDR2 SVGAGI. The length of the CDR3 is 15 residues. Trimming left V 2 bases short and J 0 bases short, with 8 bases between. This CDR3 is CASSYGIDSYNEQFF. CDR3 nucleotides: TGTGCCAGCAGTTACGGGATCGACTCCTACAATGAGCAGTTCTTC.